The clone carrying this T cell receptor (beta chain) has at least ten counts. Its antigen is not identified. Germline V lookup: CDR1 SGHAT, CDR2 FQNNGV. CDR3 length equals 15 residues. Trimming stripped 5 bases from V and 1 base from J, with 14 bases between. This record comes from a study of regulatory T cells in long-lasting Graves disease. The time point denotes: newly diagnosed GD, antithyroid drugs for less than 3 months. TCR sequences were obtained from RNA taken from PBMCs. Study-wide results and caveats: Whereas new patients shared some 990 public clonotypes, persistent patients shared more, at some 2,700.

iRepertoire HTBI primers and Arm-PCR of CDR3 regions built TCR beta libraries. TCRdb fed the multiplex PCR reads into MiXCR, producing one record per CDR3 protein. The sample lists around 400,000 distinct CDR3 sequences, 15% to 18% occurring once. The sample in question was peripheral blood mononuclear cells (PBMCs), obtained at new diagnosis, from a patient treated with antithyroid drugs. The V and J genes are TRBV11-2 and TRBJ1-1; a possible D gene is TRBD1 (5 bases). The sequence derives from a female donor with Graves disease. CDR3 nucleotide sequence: TGTGCCAGCAGCGAGACCAGGGACTGGAACACTGAAGCTTTCTTT. Translated, it gives CASSETRDWNTEAFF.